This TCR beta chain was identified during a study of CD8 T cells in Susac syndrome. Findings of the study overall: Total CD8+ repertoires held some 15 Susac-specific public clones, while CD8+ TEMRA repertoires held a few.

On this clonotype: Antigen unknown.

The CDR3 loop spans 10 amino acids. Germline V lookup: CDR1 SGHAT, CDR2 FQNNGV. V was cut by 6 bases and J by 14 bases, with 11 bases left in between. It was with random hexamers that roughly 0.45 to 1 ug RNA was reverse transcribed. Using its own MiXCR run on the immunoSEQ multiplex PCR reads, TCRdb lists one record per CDR3 protein. The sample comprises 50,000 to 55,000 distinct CDR3 sequences, more than 85% of which are singletons, and about 0.8% rests with the top ten. The CD8+ and CD4+ T cells were isolated magnetically using a negative isolation approach, whereas the TEMRA cells were enriched by FACS.

This receptor was taken from a human donor with Susac syndrome. The chain links TRBV11-2 to TRBJ2-1, with D unresolved. Sequencing was done on a sample of CD8+ T cells from PBMCs. The CDR3 loop reads CASRGYREFF. CDR3 bases: TGTGCCAGCAGGGGCTATAGGGAGTTCTTC.